Described below is a single T cell receptor (beta chain) sequence and its context. The specificity of this receptor is unknown. Base qualities were left out, and no much larger clone turns up one base away. TCRbeta CDR3 regions were amplified from genomic DNA by means of the immunoSEQ Assay, a bias-controlled multiplex PCR. In the paper's pipeline: The number of nucleated cells in each sample was estimated by amplification of reference gene primers within the assay. To quantify the absolute abundance of each unique TCRbeta CDR3 rearrangement, sequence reads were collapsed and filtered. For each sample, productive Simpson clonality was calculated as the square root of Simpson's diversity index over productive rearrangements. As stored in TCRdb, this immuneACCESS dataset retains in-frame rearrangements with V and J assigned. A fraction of the clones does not appear; measured against another copy, unresolved V genes explain less than half of the discrepancy, and the remainder lacks a known reason. V, J and clone size were drawn from that table, and D and trimming were deduced from the DNA. This sample holds a few hundred thousand clones; 85% to 90% were observed only once. In total, the top ten clones hold approximately 6.2% of the sample.

Samples from volunteer blood donors who had recovered from COVID-19 were contributed by a second Seattle source. Whole blood was collected in K2EDTA tubes by collaborating institutions according to the institutions' own protocols. For TCRbeta analysis, collaborator samples were shipped as frozen whole blood, as isolated PBMCs, or as DNA extracted from either sample type. The data were obtained in a study of blood T cell repertoires in COVID-19 (dated by TCRdb to 2018 to 2021). About the full investigation: Collaborator samples came from the United States, Italy and Spain and covered acute and convalescent phases of COVID-19. Where available, HLA class I and class II types were taken from metadata supplied by the sample provider and were not determined by assay-based typing. Nearly every sample came with metadata listing a de-identified subject ID, COVID-19 status, age in years and sex. Deeply sampled blood TCRbeta repertoires from subjects exposed to, actively infected with, or recovered from COVID-19 were included in the dataset. The material from the prospective study consisted of cDNA or gDNA derived from T cells, B-cell-depleted T cells, or PBMCs. Samples were obtained from the ongoing ImmuneRACE study (first 160 participants) and from about 1,300 subjects provided by 6 global collaborators. The repertoires were released in a freely available public database meant as a resource for research on the immune response to SARS-CoV-2. Findings and caveats that apply to the study as a whole: The quantity of clinical and demographic metadata differed by source and by participant and was supplied without curation.

The germline ends are 16 bases apart after V is trimmed by 1 base and J by 2 bases. Spanning cysteine to phenylalanine, the CDR3 consists of 16 amino acids. Only the CDR3 part of the read is kept: 48 bases, read in frame from the first base. The chain links TRBV5-3 with TRBJ2-7; a tentative D call is TRBD2 (5 bases match). TRBV5-3 is identified as an open reading frame with a role that is uncertain. This TCR was recovered from a man in his sixties who had recovered from COVID-19. The sequenced sample consisted of peripheral blood. In nucleotides, the sequence is TGTGCCAGAAGCTTGATTCATCGGGGAGTCACCTACGAGCAGTACTTC. Translation gives CARSLIHRGVTYEQYF.